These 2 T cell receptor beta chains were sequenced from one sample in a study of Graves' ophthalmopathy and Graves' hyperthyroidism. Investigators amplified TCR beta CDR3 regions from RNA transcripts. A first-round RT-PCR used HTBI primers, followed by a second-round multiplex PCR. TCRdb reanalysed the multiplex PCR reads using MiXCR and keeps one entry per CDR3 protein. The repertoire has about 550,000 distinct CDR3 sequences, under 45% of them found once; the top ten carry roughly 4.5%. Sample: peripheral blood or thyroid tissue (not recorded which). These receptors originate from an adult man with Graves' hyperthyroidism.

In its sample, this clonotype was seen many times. Here the CDR3 reads CASSLDGGGVSYEQYF. DNA for the CDR3: TGTGCCAGCAGCTTAGATGGTGGGGGTGTCTCCTACGAGCAGTACTTC. V and J are TRBV7-2 and TRBJ2-7; D could derive from TRBD1 or TRBD2 (5 bases each). The CDR3 has 16 residues. V was pared by 1 base and J by 0 bases, with 13 bases between. Germline CDR1 SGHTA, CDR2 FQGNSA.

CDR3 DNA: TGTGCCACCTCTGGCCGCTGGGAGCAGTACTTC. Translation gives CATSGRWEQYF. This chain connects TRBV7-2 to TRBJ2-7; D is ambiguous. The V gene lost 10 bases and the J gene lost 7 bases, with 14 bases spanning the gap. This CDR3 is built from 11 residues. The germline gives CDR1 SGHTA, CDR2 FQGNSA. The complete variable domain, with remaining parts taken from reference TRBV7-2 and TRBJ2-7, reads GAGVSQSPSNKVTEKGKDVELRCDPISGHTALYWYRQSLGQGLEFLIYFQGNSAPDKSGLPSDRFSAERTGGSVSTLTIQRTQQEDSAVYLCATSGRWEQYFGPGTRLTVT.